This TCR delta chain was sequenced during a study of Vδ1+ human thymocytes. This clone occurred a few times. Its antigen is not identified. The template was reverse-transcribed extracted RNA. Pooled V-gene forward primers with one constant-region reverse primer generated the CDR3 amplicons by multiplex PCR. TCRdb re-called the multiplex PCR reads via CATT. This sample has tens of thousands of delta-chain clones, with roughly 16% found just once. Study-wide results and caveats: Thymic TRG and TRD repertoires appeared highly polyclonal. Unlike peripheral blood Vdelta1+ controls, thymic delta-chain sequences included 15% to 20% Vdelta2 and few Vdelta3.

Germline V CDR1 and CDR2: TVYSNPD, GDNSRS (reference sequence). The V and J ends lost 2 bases and 10 bases respectively, with 20 bases between them. This CDR3 spans 13 amino acids. Sequenced input: Vdelta1+ gamma-delta thymocytes from the thymus. Subset reported: FACS-sorted CD3+ TCRalphabeta- TCRVdelta1+ TCRVdelta2- thymocytes. This clonotype was sampled from a girl less than two years old who had congenital heart surgery. The genes are TRDV3 and TRDJ1; weak D call: TRDD2 (5 bases). The CDR3 coding sequence is TGTGCCTTTCCCGTTGCACCTACTGCAAGACTCATCTTT. Encoded protein: CAFPVAPTARLIF.